This TCR beta chain originates from a study of CDR3 diversity in severe acne. CDR3 length: 13 amino acids. The germline V gene encodes CDR1 SEHNR and CDR2 FQNEAQ (reference sequence). With 1 base removed from V and 2 bases from J, the gap between germline ends came to 5 bases. TCRdb fed the PCR reads into MiXCR, producing one record per CDR3 protein. The data hold more than 85,000 distinct CDR3 sequences, with about 52% observed a single time. This clonotype was observed many times. Sample: blood. This sequence was found in a male donor in good health, serving as a control. This chain links TRBV7-9 with TRBJ1-1, with D uncertain. This chain's CDR3 is CASSLDLNTEAFF. The CDR3, as DNA: TGTGCCAGCAGCTTAGACTTAAACACTGAAGCTTTCTTT. Full variable domain (rest looked up from reference TRBV7-9 and TRBJ1-1): DTGVSQNPRHKITKRGQNVTFRCDPISEHNRLYWYRQTLGQGPEFLTYFQNEAQLEKSRLLSDRFSAERPKGSFSTLEIQRTEQGDSAMYLCASSLDLNTEAFFGQGTRLTVV.